These 20 T cell receptor beta chains were sequenced from one sample in a study of cytomegalovirus exposure and HLA in healthy donors. Using immunoSEQ multiplex PCR, the repertoire was profiled, and TCRdb retains in-frame clones only, with some absent. Here the sample spans 150,000 to 200,000 clones, roughly 84% being singletons. The source material was PBMCs. Receptors originate from a man younger than 35 in good health and CMV-seropositive.

The chain links TRBV27 to TRBJ2-1, with 8 bases that match TRBD2. CDR3 size: 15 residues. The V segment lost 4 bases and the J segment 0 bases; nucleotides outside the gene matches: 2. The V gene's germline CDR1 is MNHEY and CDR2 SMNVEV (reference sequence). In DNA, the CDR3 is TGTGCCAGCAGTTATAGCGGGATCTCCTACAATGAGCAGTTCTTC. This translates into CASSYSGISYNEQFF.

The chain employs TRBV27 and TRBJ2-3; TRBD2 matches at 13 bases. The CDR3 covers 17 residues. V gave up 6 bases and J gave up 2 bases; unmatched junction bases: 8. Germline assignment: CDR1 MNHEY and CDR2 SMNVEV (reference sequence). CDR3 coding DNA: TGTGCCAGCAGGCGAATACTAGCGGGAGGGATCACAGATACGCAGTATTTT. The encoded protein is CASRRILAGGITDTQYF.

The chain joins TRBV11-1 to TRBJ2-3; D gene ambiguous. Germline values: CDR1 SGHAT, CDR2 FQDESV (reference sequence). This CDR3 is 16 amino acids long. V was clipped by 5 bases and J by 2 bases, with 17 bases between them. The CDR3 sequence is CASSQRGEQYTDTQYF. The DNA for the CDR3 is TGTGCCAGCAGCCAGCGCGGAGAGCAATACACAGATACGCAGTATTTT.

The V gene is TRBV5-1, the J gene TRBJ2-5, with 10 nucleotides matching TRBD2. Trimming removed 7 bases from V and 5 bases from J; junction bases left unmatched: 14. Germline CDR1 and CDR2: SGHRS and YFSETQ. The CDR3 extends over 16 amino acids. The CDR3 coding sequence is TGCGCCAGCGGCCAACTTGGAGCGGGAGGGCAGGAGACCCAGTACTTC. Its protein is CASGQLGAGGQETQYF. The full variable domain, with the rest looked up from reference TRBV5-1 and TRBJ2-5, is KAGVTQTPRYLIKTRGQQVTLSCSPISGHRSVSWYQQTPGQGLQFLFEYFSETQRNKGNFPGRFSGRQFSNSRSEMNVSTLELGDSALYLCASGQLGAGGQETQYFGPGTRLLVL.

The V call is TRBV5-1, the J call TRBJ1-2; D is undetermined. The CDR3 extends over 12 amino acids. In germline, CDR1 is SGHRS, CDR2 YFSETQ. Deletions cut 0 bases from V and 6 bases from J, with 6 bases between. The CDR3 loop reads CASSLGEDGYTF. CDR3 bases: TGCGCCAGCAGCTTGGGCGAGGATGGCTACACCTTC. Looking up the rest from reference TRBV5-1 and TRBJ1-2 gives the full variable domain: KAGVTQTPRYLIKTRGQQVTLSCSPISGHRSVSWYQQTPGQGLQFLFEYFSETQRNKGNFPGRFSGRQFSNSRSEMNVSTLELGDSALYLCASSLGEDGYTFGSGTRLTVV.

The gene calls are TRBV5-1 and TRBJ2-2; D uncertain. This CDR3 region has 15 residues. Germline V gives CDR1 SGHRS, CDR2 YFSETQ. V was shortened by 0 bases and J by 1 base, with 7 bases between the two germline ends. The CDR3 region is CASSLAGWNTGELFF. CDR3 DNA: TGCGCCAGCAGCTTGGCCGGGTGGAACACCGGGGAGCTGTTTTTT.

The gene calls are TRBV27 and TRBJ2-7; D is possibly TRBD1 (7 bases). V was cut by 1 base and J by 5 bases, with 21 bases left in between. Germline V lookup: CDR1 MNHEY, CDR2 SMNVEV (reference sequence). This CDR3 is 17 amino acids long. CDR3 region: CASSLFPATGRLDEQYF. For the CDR3, the DNA is TGTGCCAGCAGTTTATTTCCAGCGACAGGGAGACTAGACGAGCAGTACTTC.

V usage is TRBV7-9 and J usage is TRBJ2-3; 7 bases are shared with TRBD2. Germline V gene data show CDR1 as SEHNR and CDR2 as FQNEAQ (reference sequence). The V segment lost 3 bases and the J segment 0 bases; nucleotides outside the gene matches: 3. The CDR3 consists of 15 residues. CDR3 sequence reads: CASSLGLTSTDTQYF. The DNA of the CDR3 is TGTGCCAGCAGCTTGGGACTAACTAGCACAGATACGCAGTATTTT.

With respect to this clone: Other nucleotide sequences in the sample specify the same CDR3. The chain employs TRBV27 and TRBJ2-7; D remains unclear. Per the germline V gene, CDR1 is MNHEY and CDR2 is SMNVEV (reference sequence). This CDR3 is built from 13 residues. The ends were cut back, 2 bases at V and 0 bases at J, with 5 bases in the middle. In DNA, the CDR3 is TGTGCCAGCAGTTTAACCAGCTCCTACGAGCAGTACTTC. Protein sequence: CASSLTSSYEQYF.

This rearrangement joins TRBV6-5 to TRBJ2-7, with 7 bases that match TRBD1. V lost 0 bases, J lost 2 bases, and 7 bases stayed unmatched. Germline CDR1 and CDR2: MNHEY and SVGAGI. This CDR3 is built from 16 residues. CDR3 loop: CASSYSRQGVTYEQYF. The CDR3 DNA reads TGTGCCAGCAGTTACTCGAGGCAGGGGGTCACCTACGAGCAGTACTTC.

V is TRBV19 and J is TRBJ2-3; D possibly corresponds to TRBD2 (6 bases). V lost 11 bases and J lost 0, with 15 bases in between. CDR1 LNHDA and CDR2 SQIVND come from the germline V gene (reference sequence). CDR3 length: 14 residues. As DNA, the CDR3 is TGTGCCGCCAGGGATGGGACTAGCACAGATACGCAGTATTTT. Amino acids: CAARDGTSTDTQYF.

The CDR3 DNA reads as TGCGCCAGCAGCCAAGGCCAAATGGGACTAGCGGAGCAGTACTTC. Translating it yields CASSQGQMGLAEQYF. This rearrangement joins TRBV4-1 to TRBJ2-7; 10 bases align to TRBD2. The germline gives CDR1 MGHRA, CDR2 YSYEKL. CDR3 size: 15 residues. The J segment lost 7 bases and the V segment lost 1 base, leaving 7 bases of the junction unmatched.

The rearrangement joins TRBV7-2 to TRBJ2-1; 11 bases align to TRBD2. In germline, CDR1 is SGHTA, CDR2 FQGNSA. The CDR3 spans 16 residues. V lost 4 bases, J lost 9 bases, and 11 bases stayed unmatched. DNA for the CDR3: TGTGCCAGCAGCTCCCCCACTAGCGGGAGAATTGGTGAGCAGTTCTTC. It encodes CASSSPTSGRIGEQFF.

This sequence joins TRBV25-1 and TRBJ2-3; TRBD2 aligns across 8 bases. J was trimmed by 1 base and V by 3 bases; bases with no gene match: 3. From germline, CDR1 is MGHDK and CDR2 SYGVNS. This CDR3 spans 15 amino acids. The CDR3 nucleotides are TGTGCCAGCAGTGACGGACTAGCAGGCACAGATACGCAGTATTTT. It codes for CASSDGLAGTDTQYF.

The chain uses TRBV19 and TRBJ2-5; TRBD1 might be the D (6 bases). V dropped 6 bases and J dropped 7 bases, with 24 bases sitting between them. CDR3 size: 16 residues. From germline, CDR1 is LNHDA and CDR2 SQIVND (reference sequence). CDR3 sequence (DNA): TGTGCCAGTAGCTTAATACCGGGACCACAGGGCCGGACCCAGTACTTC. Translating it yields CASSLIPGPQGRTQYF. Supplemented by reference TRBV19 and TRBJ2-5, the full variable domain reads DGGITQSPKYLFRKEGQNVTLSCEQNLNHDAMYWYRQDPGQGLRLIYYSQIVNDFQKGDIAEGYSVSREKKESFPLTVTSAQKNPTAFYLCASSLIPGPQGRTQYFGPGTRLLVL.

This clone was observed once. The chain combines TRBV5-4 with TRBJ2-7; 9 positions match TRBD2. CDR1 and CDR2 (germline): SGHNT, YYREEE (reference sequence). V dropped 4 bases and J dropped 3; count of bases not matched to a gene: 8. The CDR3 sequence is 15 residues long. As DNA, the CDR3 is TGTGCCAGCAGCCTCGTGGGGCGGGAGGGCTACGAGCAGTACTTC. Translated, it gives CASSLVGREGYEQYF.

This chain links TRBV2 with TRBJ2-3; D perhaps matches TRBD2 (6 bases). CDR3 length equals 17 residues. In germline, CDR1 is SNHLY, CDR2 FYNNEI. V was clipped by 3 bases and J by 1 base, with 17 bases between them. CDR3 in amino acids: CASSDLPQRRGTDTQYF. The DNA of the CDR3 is TGTGCCAGCAGTGACTTGCCTCAGCGGAGGGGCACAGATACGCAGTATTTT. The full variable domain, its missing parts supplied by reference TRBV2 and TRBJ2-3, is EPEVTQTPSHQVTQMGQEVILRCVPISNHLYFYWYRQILGQKVEFLVSFYNNEISEKSEIFDDQFSVERPDGSNFTLKIRSTKLEDSAMYFCASSDLPQRRGTDTQYFGPGTRLTVL.

This rearrangement joins TRBV6-5 to TRBJ2-3; 10 bases fit TRBD2. V was clipped by 2 bases and J by 4 bases; unmatched bases: 6. Germline V gene lookup returns CDR1 MNHEY and CDR2 SVGAGI. The CDR3 has 16 amino acids. CDR3 coding DNA: TGTGCCAGCAGTTACGGGCTAGCGGGAGTGGCAGATACGCAGTATTTT. It yields the protein CASSYGLAGVADTQYF.

The rearrangement uses TRBV6-5 and TRBJ1-1, with D tentatively TRBD1 (5 bases). Trimming cost V 2 bases and J 4 bases, with 14 bases left between them. Germline lookup yields CDR1 MNHEY and CDR2 SVGAGI. This CDR3 contains 15 residues. The CDR3, as DNA: TGTGCCAGCAGTTACGAATGGAGACAGAGCACTGAAGCTTTCTTT. It codes for CASSYEWRQSTEAFF.

This chain connects TRBV6-5 to TRBJ2-1; D might be TRBD2 (5 bases). This CDR3 has 14 amino acids. Trimming left V 5 bases short and J 9 bases short, with 17 bases between. CDR1 is MNHEY and CDR2 is SVGAGI in the germline V gene. The CDR3 bases are TGTGCCAGCAGTCTCAACCCCCAGCGGAGTGAGCAGTTCTTC. Translating gives CASSLNPQRSEQFF.